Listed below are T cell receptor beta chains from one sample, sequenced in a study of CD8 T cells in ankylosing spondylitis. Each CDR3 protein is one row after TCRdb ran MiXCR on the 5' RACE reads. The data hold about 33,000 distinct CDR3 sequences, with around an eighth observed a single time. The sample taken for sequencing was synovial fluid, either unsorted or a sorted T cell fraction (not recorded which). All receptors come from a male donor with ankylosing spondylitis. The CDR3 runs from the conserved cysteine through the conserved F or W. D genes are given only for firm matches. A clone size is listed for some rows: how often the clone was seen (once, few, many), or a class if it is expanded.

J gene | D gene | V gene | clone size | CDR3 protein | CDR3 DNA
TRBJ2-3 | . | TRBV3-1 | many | CASSQDLQSGGWTDTQYF | TGTGCCAGCAGCCAAGATTTGCAGAGTGGGGGCTGGACAGATACGCAGTATTTT
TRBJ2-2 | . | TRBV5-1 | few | CASSLGSGMVTGELFF | TGCGCCAGCAGCTTGGGAAGCGGAATGGTCACCGGGGAGCTGTTTTTT
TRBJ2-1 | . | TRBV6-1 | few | CASRDSPGTLNEQFF | TGTGCCAGCAGGGACAGCCCGGGAACCTTGAATGAGCAGTTCTTC
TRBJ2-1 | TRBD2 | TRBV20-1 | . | CCARDREAVSYNEQFF | TGCTGCGCTAGAGATCGGGAGGCGGTTTCCTACAATGAGCAGTTCTTC
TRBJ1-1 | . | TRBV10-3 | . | CAISEPSGTANGEAFF | TGTGCCATCAGTGAGCCGAGCGGGACGGCGAACGGTGAAGCTTTCTTT
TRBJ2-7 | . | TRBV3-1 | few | CASSPMRGVTPYEQYF | TGTGCCAGCAGCCCTATGAGAGGGGTTACCCCCTACGAGCAGTACTTC
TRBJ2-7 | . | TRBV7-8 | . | CASSPRVGSYEQYF | TGTGCCAGCAGCCCACGTGTCGGGAGTTACGAGCAGTACTTC
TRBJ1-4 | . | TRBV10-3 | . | CAISERGPDEKLFF | TGTGCCATCAGTGAAAGAGGACCTGACGAAAAACTGTTTTTT
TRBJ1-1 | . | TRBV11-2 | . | CASSLVSWDTTRAFF | TGTGCCAGCAGCTTAGTGTCATGGGACACTACTCGAGCTTTCTTT
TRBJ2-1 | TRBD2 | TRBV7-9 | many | CASSLAGTRRFF | TGTGCCAGCAGCTTAGCGGGGACTAGGCGGTTCTTC
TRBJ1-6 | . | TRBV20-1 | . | CSARPRDVVGSPLHF | TGCAGTGCTAGGCCTCGGGACGTAGTGGGATCACCCCTCCACTTT
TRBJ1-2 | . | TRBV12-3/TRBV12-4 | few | CATTGPTGPGYGYTF | TGTGCCACCACGGGTCCCACTGGCCCGGGCTATGGCTACACCTTC
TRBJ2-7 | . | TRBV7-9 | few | CASSLVEDWWGEQYF | TGTGCCAGCAGCTTAGTAGAGGACTGGTGGGGTGAGCAGTACTTC
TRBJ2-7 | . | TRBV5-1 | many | CASSYGASYEQYF | TGCGCCAGCAGCTATGGGGCTTCCTACGAGCAGTACTTC
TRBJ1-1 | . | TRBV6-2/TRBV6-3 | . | CASTHRENTEAFF | TGTGCCAGCACCCACAGGGAGAACACTGAAGCTTTCTTT
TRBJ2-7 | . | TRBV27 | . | CASSLGGTYEQYF | TGTGCCAGCAGTTTAGGTGGGACCTACGAGCAGTACTTC
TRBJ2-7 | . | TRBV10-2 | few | CASLRALPYEQYF | TGCGCCAGCCTAAGGGCATTGCCCTACGAGCAGTACTTC
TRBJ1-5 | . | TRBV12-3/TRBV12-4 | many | CASSFQGGGNQPQHF | TGTGCCAGCAGTTTTCAGGGCGGCGGCAATCAGCCCCAGCATTTT
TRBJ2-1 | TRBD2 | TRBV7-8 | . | CASSARGPVWGGYNEQFF | TGTGCCAGCAGCGCTAGAGGGCCTGTCTGGGGGGGGTATAATGAGCAGTTCTTC
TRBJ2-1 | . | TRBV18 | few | CASSLRAPALHGQFF | TGTGCCAGCTCTCTCAGGGCGCCCGCGCTGCATGGGCAGTTCTTC
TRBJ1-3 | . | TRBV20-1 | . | CSARSWREGIARRNTIYF | TGCAGTGCTAGATCGTGGAGGGAGGGGATTGCGCGGAGAAACACCATATATTTT
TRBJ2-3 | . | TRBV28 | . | CASSQDRRVRDTQYF | TGTGCCAGCAGTCAGGACAGAAGGGTTAGAGATACGCAGTATTTT
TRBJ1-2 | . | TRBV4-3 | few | CASSQDLEGPNYGYTF | TGCGCCAGCAGCCAAGATCTGGAGGGGCCGAACTATGGCTACACCTTC